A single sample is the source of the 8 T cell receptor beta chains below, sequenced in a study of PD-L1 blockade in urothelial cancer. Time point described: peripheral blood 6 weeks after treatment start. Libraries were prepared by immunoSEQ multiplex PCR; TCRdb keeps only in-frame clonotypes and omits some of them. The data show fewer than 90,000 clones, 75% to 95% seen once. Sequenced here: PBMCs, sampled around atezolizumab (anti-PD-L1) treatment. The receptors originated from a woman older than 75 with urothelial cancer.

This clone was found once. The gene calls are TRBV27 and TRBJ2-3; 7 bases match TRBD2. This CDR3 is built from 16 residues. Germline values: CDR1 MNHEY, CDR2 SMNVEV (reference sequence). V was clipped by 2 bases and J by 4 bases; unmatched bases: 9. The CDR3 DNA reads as TGTGCCAGCAGTTTAGGTGGGAGGGCCGTTGCAGATACGCAGTATTTT. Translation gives CASSLGGRAVADTQYF.

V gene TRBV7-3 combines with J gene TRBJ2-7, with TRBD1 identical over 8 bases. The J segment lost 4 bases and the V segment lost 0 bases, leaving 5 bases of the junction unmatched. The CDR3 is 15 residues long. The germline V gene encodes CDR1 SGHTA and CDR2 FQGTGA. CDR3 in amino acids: CASSLTGTGPYEQYF. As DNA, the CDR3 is TGTGCCAGCAGCTTAACTGGGACAGGCCCTTACGAGCAGTACTTC.

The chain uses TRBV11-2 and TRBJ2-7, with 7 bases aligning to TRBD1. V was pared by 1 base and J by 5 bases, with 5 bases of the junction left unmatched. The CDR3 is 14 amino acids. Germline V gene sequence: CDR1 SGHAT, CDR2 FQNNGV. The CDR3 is CASSLVQGINEQYF. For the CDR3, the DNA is TGTGCCAGCAGCTTAGTACAGGGGATCAACGAGCAGTACTTC.

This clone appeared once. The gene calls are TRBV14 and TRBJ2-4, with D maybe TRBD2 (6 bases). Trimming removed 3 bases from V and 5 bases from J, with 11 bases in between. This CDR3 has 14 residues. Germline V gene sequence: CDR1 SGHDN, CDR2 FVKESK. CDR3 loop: CASSQGLGQNIQYF. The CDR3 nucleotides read TGTGCCAGCAGCCAGGGACTCGGGCAAAACATTCAGTACTTC. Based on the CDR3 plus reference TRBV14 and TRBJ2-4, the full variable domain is EAGVTQFPSHSVIEKGQTVTLRCDPISGHDNLYWYRRVMGKEIKFLLHFVKESKQDESGMPNNRFLAERTGGTYSTLKVQPAELEDSGVYFCASSQGLGQNIQYFGAGTRLSVL.

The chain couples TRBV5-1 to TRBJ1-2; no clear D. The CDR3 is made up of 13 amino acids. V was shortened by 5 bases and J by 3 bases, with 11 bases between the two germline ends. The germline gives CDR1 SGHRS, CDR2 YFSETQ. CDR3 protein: CASSSTVDYGYTF. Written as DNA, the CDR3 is TGCGCCAGCAGTTCGACTGTCGACTATGGCTACACCTTC. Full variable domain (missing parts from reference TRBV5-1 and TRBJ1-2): KAGVTQTPRYLIKTRGQQVTLSCSPISGHRSVSWYQQTPGQGLQFLFEYFSETQRNKGNFPGRFSGRQFSNSRSEMNVSTLELGDSALYLCASSSTVDYGYTFGSGTRLTVV.

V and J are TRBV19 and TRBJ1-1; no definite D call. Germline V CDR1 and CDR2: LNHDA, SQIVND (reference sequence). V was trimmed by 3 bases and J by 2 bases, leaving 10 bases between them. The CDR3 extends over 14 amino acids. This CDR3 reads CASSIDNGNTEAFF. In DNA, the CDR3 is TGTGCCAGTAGTATCGACAACGGCAACACTGAAGCTTTCTTT. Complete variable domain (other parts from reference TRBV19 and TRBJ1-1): DGGITQSPKYLFRKEGQNVTLSCEQNLNHDAMYWYRQDPGQGLRLIYYSQIVNDFQKGDIAEGYSVSREKKESFPLTVTSAQKNPTAFYLCASSIDNGNTEAFFGQGTRLTVV.

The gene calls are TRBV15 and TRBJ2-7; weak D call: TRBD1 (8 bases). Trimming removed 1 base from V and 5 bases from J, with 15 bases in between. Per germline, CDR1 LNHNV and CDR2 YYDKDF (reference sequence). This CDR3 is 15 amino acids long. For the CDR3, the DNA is TGTGCCACCAGCAGAGGAGGAGCGGGACAGGACGAGCAGTACTTC. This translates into CATSRGGAGQDEQYF.

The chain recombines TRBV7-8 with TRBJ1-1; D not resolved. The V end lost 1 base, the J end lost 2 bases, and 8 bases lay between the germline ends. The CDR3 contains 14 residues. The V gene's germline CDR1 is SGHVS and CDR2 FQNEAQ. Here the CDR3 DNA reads TGTGCCAGCAGCTTAGGTCGCAGAAACACTGAAGCTTTCTTT. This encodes CASSLGRRNTEAFF.